This T cell receptor beta chain emerged from a study of blood T cell repertoires in COVID-19 (dated by TCRdb to the early 2020s). For the wider study: Samples covering the acute and convalescent phases of COVID-19 were provided by collaborators in the United States, Italy and Spain. Nearly every sample came with metadata listing a de-identified subject ID, COVID-19 status, age in years and sex. A freely available public database, intended as a resource for researchers studying the immune response to SARS-CoV-2, is where the repertoires were released. The material from the prospective study consisted of cDNA or gDNA derived from T cells, B-cell-depleted T cells, or PBMCs. The dataset comprised deeply sampled blood TCRbeta repertoires from subjects exposed to, actively infected with, or recovered from COVID-19. The samples were drawn from two sources: the first 160 participants of the ongoing ImmuneRACE study, and fewer than 1,500 subjects contributed by 6 global collaborators. Where HLA class I and class II types were available, the types were taken from metadata supplied by the sample provider, not from assay-based typing.

Notes on this clone: Its specific antigen is unknown. Base-call qualities are not available, and no considerably larger clone is one nucleotide away.

The immunoSEQ Assay, a bias-controlled multiplex PCR, was used to amplify TCRbeta CDR3 regions from genomic DNA. In the source study's methods: The number of nucleated cells in each sample was estimated from the amplification of reference gene primers within the assay. Sequence reads were collapsed and filtered to measure the absolute abundance of every unique TCRbeta CDR3 rearrangement. For each sample, productive Simpson clonality was calculated as the square root of Simpson's diversity index over productive rearrangements. TCRdb limited this immuneACCESS table to in-frame rearrangements with V and J called. A share of clones is missing; checked studies link under half to unresolved V genes, and the rest is unexplained. V, J and clone size are those of that table, while D and trimming were read from the DNA. This sample comprises approximately 34,000 clones, approximately 90% of them detected only once. The top ten constitute 3% to 4.5% of the sample.

Overall study results and their limits: The quantity of clinical and demographic metadata differed by source and by participant and was supplied without curation.

Whole blood was collected in K2EDTA tubes by collaborating institutions according to the institutions' own protocols. For TCRbeta analysis, collaborators shipped samples in one of three forms: frozen whole blood, isolated PBMCs, or DNA extracted from either of those sample types. The origin of this receptor is a man in his fifties or sixties with acute or convalescent COVID-19. Sequenced sample: peripheral blood.

The nucleotides are TGTGCCAGCAGCTTGGGTTGGCTAGCGGAACTTAGGGGGGAGCTGTTTTTT. Protein translation: CASSLGWLAELRGELFF. The sequence is built from TRBV5-5 and TRBJ2-2, and 7 junction bases match TRBD2. CDR1 SGHKS and CDR2 YYEKEE are derived from the germline V gene (reference sequence). At the junction V is shortened by 0 bases and J by 8 bases; bases outside the gene matches: 13. Measured from the cysteine to the phenylalanine, the CDR3 is 17 residues long. Only the CDR3 DNA stays, 51 bases, in frame from base 1.